The TCR beta chain described here comes from a study of human T cells and chemical hapten exposure. General study results and limits: Expanded TCRs were compared with controls, and the expanded TCRs formed significantly more large CDR3 similarity clusters.

Time point indicated: patch test 1, 2 weeks after DPC sensitization. Treatment meaning: therapeutic diphenylcyclopropenone sensitization with weekly scalp DPC. Total RNA was extracted from unfractionated whole blood. Drawing of blood took place ahead of applying each patch test. The authors' processing: There were a median of around 97,000 TCRs per sample, with a range from about 23,224 to 690,600. Each CDR3 protein is one row after TCRdb ran MiXCR on the RACE reads. These V and J calls are TCRdb output, not the study's own analysis. The sample has fewer than 50,000 distinct CDR3 sequences; 3.5% to 4% are singletons. The CDR3 consists of 16 residues. CDR1 and CDR2 (germline): SGHKS, YYEKEE (reference sequence). V gave up 4 bases and J gave up 0 bases, with 15 bases separating them. This clonotype was seen repeatedly, ten times or more. As yet, its antigen is unknown.

The TCR comes from a man in his fifties with alopecia areata. Some clones in this sample may be carry-over from other donors' samples. Here the sequenced sample was whole blood, taken in connection with sensitization to the hapten diphenylcyclopropenone (DPC). V is TRBV5-5 and J is TRBJ2-3; D is ambiguous. This chain's CDR3 is CASSPRVSYSTDTQYF. The CDR3 coding sequence is TGTGCCAGCAGCCCTAGGGTGTCTTACAGCACAGATACGCAGTATTTT.